This T cell receptor (beta chain) emerged from a study of blood T cell repertoires in COVID-19. Study-wide background: T cells, B-cell-depleted T cells, or PBMCs supplied cDNA or gDNA.

Methods used by the authors: For nucleated cells, counts were estimated from reference gene primer amplification. TCRdb's copy holds only in-frame clones and misses some; the assay was immunoSEQ multiplex PCR. Clone size and the V and J calls come from that table; the DNA yielded D and trimming. Of a few hundred thousand clones in the sample, about 88% were seen once. The CDR3 runs to 12 residues. With 7 bases clipped from V and 7 bases from J, the junction kept 6 bases outside the gene matches. This clone was counted between two and nine times. The sample was peripheral blood. The source of this sequence is a woman in her 70s with COVID-19, enrolled during active disease. V usage is TRBV12-3 or TRBV12-4 and J usage is TRBJ1-1, with TRBD1 matching 7 bases. The CDR3 protein is CASIQGQSEAFF. The CDR3 DNA sequence: TGTGCCAGCATCCAGGGACAGAGTGAAGCTTTCTTT.